Given below is one T cell receptor beta chain in context. These data belong to a study of cytomegalovirus exposure and HLA in healthy donors. Trimming took 0 bases from V and 2 from J, leaving 8 bases between them. The CDR3 is made up of 14 amino acids. Germline V gene data show CDR1 as SGHKS and CDR2 as YYEKEE (reference sequence). It was with 60 Vbeta and 13 Jbeta primers that the PCR ran. Generated by immunoSEQ multiplex PCR, the TCRdb table keeps only in-frame clones and is missing some. The sample holds 200,000 or so clones; more than 65% are singletons and the top ten take about 1.7%. Sequenced material: PBMCs. The sequence derives from a man in his fifties in good health and CMV-seronegative. The chain couples TRBV5-5 to TRBJ2-5; D is unresolved. CDR3 DNA: TGTGCCAGCAGCTTGGGACTGATACAAGAGACCCAGTACTTC. It encodes CASSLGLIQETQYF.